These T cell receptor beta chains were read from a single sample in a study of T-cell memory formation after mild COVID-19. TCRdb reprocessed the 5' RACE reads via MiXCR and lists one record per CDR3 protein. The sample has 300,000 to 350,000 distinct CDR3 sequences, roughly 19% seen once; the top ten hold roughly 20%. The sequenced sample was PBMCs or a T cell subset sorted from them (not recorded which). These receptors were taken from a man aged 18 to 30 who had mild COVID-19 (a few samples of this study predate the infection). Cell type and time point are not known. CDR3s include the opening cysteine and the closing phenylalanine or tryptophan. The D gene is left open where the match is weak. Not every row has a clone size; where given, it reads once, few, many or a size class.

NA	TRBJ2-3	TRBV20-1	NA	13	TGCAGTGCTAGGGGAAGGGGTGTAGATACGCAGTATTTT	CSARGRGVDTQYF
TRBD1	TRBJ2-1	TRBV7-2	NA	13	TGTGCCAGCAGTGTTAAGGGGGCTGGCGAGCAGTTCTTC	CASSVKGAGEQFF
NA	TRBJ2-7	TRBV7-2	NA	13	TGTGCCAGCGCCGGGGGGCATTTGATCGAGCAGTACTTC	CASAGGHLIEQYF
NA	TRBJ1-1	TRBV30	NA	13	TGTGCCTGGAGTAGGGCCCCGGGGACTGAAGCTTTCTTT	CAWSRAPGTEAFF
TRBD2	TRBJ2-1	TRBV12-3/TRBV12-4	once	15	TGTGCCAGCAGTCCCGGACTAGCGGGGGGCTATGAGCAGTTCTTC	CASSPGLAGGYEQFF
NA	TRBJ1-1	TRBV6-5	few	11	TGTGCCAGCAGTTACGGGCCTGAAGCTTTCTTT	CASSYGPEAFF
NA	TRBJ1-2	TRBV7-2	NA	13	TGTGCCAGCAGCTTATTTGCATGGGGAGGCTACACCTTC	CASSLFAWGGYTF
TRBD1	TRBJ2-7	TRBV20-1	NA	17	TGCAGTGCTAGAGATCTCGCAGCGGACAGGGGAGCCTACGAGCAGTACTTC	CSARDLAADRGAYEQYF
NA	TRBJ1-6	TRBV14	NA	14	TGTGCCAGCAGTGACTGGCCGATAAATTCACCCCTCCACTTT	CASSDWPINSPLHF
TRBD1	TRBJ1-1	TRBV12-3/TRBV12-4	NA	15	TGTGCCAGCAGTCCAGGACAGGGATCTAACACTGAAGCTTTCTTT	CASSPGQGSNTEAFF
NA	TRBJ1-1	TRBV7-2	few	14	TGTGCCAGCAGCTCGACCTGGGTTTCCAATGAAGCTTTCTTT	CASSSTWVSNEAFF
NA	TRBJ1-2	TRBV6-5	few	17	TGTGCCAGCAGTTACACCGTCGCGGGGGCGGCTAACTATGGCTACACCTTC	CASSYTVAGAANYGYTF
NA	TRBJ2-3	TRBV5-1	many	14	TGCGCCAGCAGGTGGCAGGGGAAGGGGGATACGCAGTATTTT	CASRWQGKGDTQYF
NA	TRBJ1-1	TRBV30	few	15	TGTGCCTGGAGTGTCTCAACACAGGGGAACACTGAAGCTTTCTTT	CAWSVSTQGNTEAFF
TRBD1	TRBJ1-6	TRBV6-6	NA	15	TGTGCCAGCAGTTACGGGACAGGGGAGTATTCACCCCTCCACTTT	CASSYGTGEYSPLHF
NA	TRBJ2-6	TRBV7-3	few	15	TGTGCCAGCAGCCCCGACTCGCTTTGGGCCAACGTCCTGACTTTC	CASSPDSLWANVLTF
NA	TRBJ1-3	TRBV5-1	many	15	TGCGCCAGCAGCCCAGGGGTCTACTCTGGAAACACCATATATTTT	CASSPGVYSGNTIYF
NA	TRBJ2-2	TRBV7-9	few	15	TGTGCCAGCAGCAAAAGGATTCAGTACACCGGGGAGCTGTTTTTT	CASSKRIQYTGELFF
NA	TRBJ1-1	TRBV12-3/TRBV12-4	many	11	TGTGCCAGCAGTTTGGCGGCCGGGGCTTTCTTT	CASSLAAGAFF
TRBD1	TRBJ1-1	TRBV7-8	few	15	TGTGCCAGCAGCTTGAAATTTACAGGGGGCACTGAAGCTTTCTTT	CASSLKFTGGTEAFF
TRBD1	TRBJ2-7	TRBV6-5	few	15	TGTGCCAGCAGCACTAGGGACAGGGGTTTCGACGAGCAGTACTTC	CASSTRDRGFDEQYF
TRBD2	TRBJ2-1	TRBV6-2/TRBV6-3	NA	17	TGTGCCAGCACCGGACAACCGGGACTAGCGGGGGGGAGTGAGCAGTTCTTC	CASTGQPGLAGGSEQFF
NA	TRBJ2-1	TRBV7-8	few	13	TGTGCCAGCAGTTATAGCGGAGGGGGTGAGCAGTTCTTC	CASSYSGGGEQFF
NA	TRBJ1-1	TRBV11-2	NA	15	TGTGCCAGCAGCTTAGCCCGTCGATCCCCTCCCGAAGCTTTCTTT	CASSLARRSPPEAFF
NA	TRBJ1-2	TRBV5-6	NA	15	TGTGCCACCTCAACTAAATGGGGATTTTACTATGGCTACACCTTC	CATSTKWGFYYGYTF
NA	TRBJ2-3	TRBV29-1	few	15	TGCAGCGTTGAAGATGGAGGCGGGAGCACAGATACGCAGTATTTT	CSVEDGGGSTDTQYF
NA	TRBJ2-7	TRBV7-2	few	12	TGTGCCAGCAGCTCTGGGGTAGGGGAGCAGTACTTC	CASSSGVGEQYF
NA	TRBJ1-2	TRBV4-3	many	14	TGCGCCAGCAGCCAAGGGACATGGAGCTATGGCTACACCTTC	CASSQGTWSYGYTF
NA	TRBJ2-2	TRBV12-3/TRBV12-4	few	18	TGTGCCAGCAGCCTCCTGGGTCGGGGATGGTTCAACACCGGGGAGCTGTTTTTT	CASSLLGRGWFNTGELFF
TRBD2	TRBJ2-3	TRBV6-6	NA	14	TGTGCCAGCAGCGGACTAGCGGGGGGGCATACGCAGTATTTT	CASSGLAGGHTQYF
NA	TRBJ2-5	TRBV4-1	few	15	TGCGCCAGCAGCCTCCCTTTAGGATCCCAAGAGACCCAGTACTTC	CASSLPLGSQETQYF
NA	TRBJ1-1	TRBV4-1	NA	14	TGCGCCAGCAGCGGACACCGCATGAACACTGAAGCTTTCTTT	CASSGHRMNTEAFF
NA	TRBJ1-1	TRBV5-8	NA	12	TGTGCCAGCAGCTTGCTTGGGGGCCCAGCTTTCTTT	CASSLLGGPAFF
NA	TRBJ2-6	TRBV12-3/TRBV12-4	NA	16	TGTGCCAGCAGTTTGGGGGCATTGTCCGGGGCCAACGTCCTGACTTTC	CASSLGALSGANVLTF
NA	TRBJ2-3	TRBV7-2	many	12	TGTGCCAGCAGCTTGTACAGGGATACGCAGTATTTT	CASSLYRDTQYF
TRBD2	TRBJ2-5	TRBV25-1	NA	14	TGTGCCAGCAGTGCTAGCGGGGGGAGAGGGACCCAGTACTTC	CASSASGGRGTQYF
NA	TRBJ1-4	TRBV20-1	NA	11	TGCAGTGCTCAAAGGGGGGAAAAACTGTTTTTT	CSAQRGEKLFF
NA	TRBJ1-1	TRBV5-1	NA	13	TGCGCCAGCAGCTCGGGCAGTAACACTGAAGCTTTCTTT	CASSSGSNTEAFF
NA	TRBJ1-1	TRBV5-1	few	15	TGCGCCAGCAGCTCGGTAGAAAGGGGGGAGACTGAAGCTTTCTTT	CASSSVERGETEAFF
NA	TRBJ1-1	TRBV7-8	few	13	TGTGCCAGCAGCTTAGCCCCGATGGGGCCGGCTTTCTTT	CASSLAPMGPAFF
NA	TRBJ1-2	TRBV7-2	NA	16	TGTGCCAGCAGCTTCCCGTTGGGGAATCCCAACTATGGCTACACCTTC	CASSFPLGNPNYGYTF
NA	TRBJ2-3	TRBV6-4	few	15	TGTGCCAGCAGTGTTGCTGTTGGCGGCGAAGATACGCAGTATTTT	CASSVAVGGEDTQYF